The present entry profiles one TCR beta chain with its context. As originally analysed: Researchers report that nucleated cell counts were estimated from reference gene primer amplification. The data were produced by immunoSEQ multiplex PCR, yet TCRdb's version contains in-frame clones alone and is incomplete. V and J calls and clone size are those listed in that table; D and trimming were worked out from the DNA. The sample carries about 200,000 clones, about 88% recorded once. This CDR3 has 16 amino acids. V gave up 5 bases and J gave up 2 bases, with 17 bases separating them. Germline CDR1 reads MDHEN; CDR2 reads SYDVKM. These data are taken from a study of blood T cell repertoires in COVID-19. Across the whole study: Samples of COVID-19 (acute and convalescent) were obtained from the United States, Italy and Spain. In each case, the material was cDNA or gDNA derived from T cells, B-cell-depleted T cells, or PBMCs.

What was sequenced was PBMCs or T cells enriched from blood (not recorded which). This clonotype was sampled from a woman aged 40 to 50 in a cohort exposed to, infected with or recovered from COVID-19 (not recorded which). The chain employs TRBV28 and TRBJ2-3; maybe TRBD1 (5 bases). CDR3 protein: CASSTGLRVYTDTQYF. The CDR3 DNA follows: TGTGCCAGCAGTACTGGTCTCAGGGTATACACAGATACGCAGTATTTT.